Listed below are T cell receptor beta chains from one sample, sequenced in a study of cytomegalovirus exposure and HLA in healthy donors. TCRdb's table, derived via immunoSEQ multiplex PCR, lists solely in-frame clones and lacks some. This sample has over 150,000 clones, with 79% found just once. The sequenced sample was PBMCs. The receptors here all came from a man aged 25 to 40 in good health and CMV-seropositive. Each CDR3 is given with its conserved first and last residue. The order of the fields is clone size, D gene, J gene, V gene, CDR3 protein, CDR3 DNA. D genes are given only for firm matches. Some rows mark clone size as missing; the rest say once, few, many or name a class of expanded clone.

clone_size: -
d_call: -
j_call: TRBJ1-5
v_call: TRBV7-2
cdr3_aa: CASSFAQGSNQPQHF
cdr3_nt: TGTGCCAGCAGCTTCGCGCAGGGAAGCAATCAGCCCCAGCATTTT

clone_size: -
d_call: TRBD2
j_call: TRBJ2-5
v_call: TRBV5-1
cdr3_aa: CVSSLGLAGGVETQYF
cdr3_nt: TGCGTCAGCAGCTTAGGACTAGCGGGAGGGGTGGAGACCCAGTACTTC

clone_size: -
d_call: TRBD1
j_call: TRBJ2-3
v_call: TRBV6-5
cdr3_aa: CASSLGGRTDTQYF
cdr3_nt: TGTGCCAGCAGTTTAGGGGGCCGCACAGATACGCAGTATTTT

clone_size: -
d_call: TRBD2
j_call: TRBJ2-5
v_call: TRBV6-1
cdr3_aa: CASTATGGAETQYF
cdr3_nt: TGTGCCAGCACCGCAACGGGGGGGGCAGAGACCCAGTACTTC

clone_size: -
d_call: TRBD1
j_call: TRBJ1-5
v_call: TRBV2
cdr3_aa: CASRKEGEGRGRLGNQPQHF
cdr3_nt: TGTGCCAGCAGGAAAGAGGGGGAGGGCAGGGGGCGCCTTGGGAATCAGCCCCAGCATTTT

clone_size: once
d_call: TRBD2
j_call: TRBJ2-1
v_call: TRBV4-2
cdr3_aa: CASSQVGGGAGGEQFF
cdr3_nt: TGTGCCAGCAGCCAAGTTGGCGGGGGGGCCGGTGGTGAGCAGTTCTTC

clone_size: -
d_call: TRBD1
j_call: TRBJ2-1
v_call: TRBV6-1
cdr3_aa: CASTDRVDEQFF
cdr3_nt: TGTGCCAGCACTGACAGGGTAGATGAGCAGTTCTTC

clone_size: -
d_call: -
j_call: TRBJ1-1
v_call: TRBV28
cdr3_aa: CASSLVSEAFF
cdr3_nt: TGTGCCAGCAGTTTGGTTAGTGAAGCTTTCTTT

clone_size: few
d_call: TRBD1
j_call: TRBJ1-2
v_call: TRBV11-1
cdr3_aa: CASSPTGTGVSGYTF
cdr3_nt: TGTGCCAGCAGCCCCACCGGGACAGGGGTCTCTGGCTACACCTTC

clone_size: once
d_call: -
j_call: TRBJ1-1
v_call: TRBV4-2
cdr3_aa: CASSQEAAADQNTEAFF
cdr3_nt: TGTGCCAGCAGCCAAGAAGCGGCCGCCGACCAGAACACTGAAGCTTTCTTT

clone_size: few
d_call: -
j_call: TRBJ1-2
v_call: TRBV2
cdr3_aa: CASSEVLQGRYGYTF
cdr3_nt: TGTGCCAGCAGTGAAGTCCTCCAGGGGCGGTATGGCTACACCTTC

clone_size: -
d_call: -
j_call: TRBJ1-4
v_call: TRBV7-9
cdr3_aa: CASSLETGGSEKLFF
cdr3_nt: TGTGCCAGCAGCTTGGAGACAGGTGGGAGTGAAAAACTGTTTTTT

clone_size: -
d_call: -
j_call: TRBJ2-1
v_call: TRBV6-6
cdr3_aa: CASSWVSAAGGNEQFF
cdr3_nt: TGTGCCAGCAGTTGGGTCTCGGCCGCAGGGGGGAATGAGCAGTTCTTC

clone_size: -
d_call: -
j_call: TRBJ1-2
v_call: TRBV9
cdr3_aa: CASSAPDGTGTF
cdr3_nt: TGTGCCAGCAGCGCCCCGGACGGAACGGGGACCTTC

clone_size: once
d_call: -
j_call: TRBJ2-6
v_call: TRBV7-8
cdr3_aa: CASSLALGAGANVLTF
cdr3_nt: TGTGCCAGCAGCTTAGCCCTCGGGGCTGGGGCCAACGTCCTGACTTTC

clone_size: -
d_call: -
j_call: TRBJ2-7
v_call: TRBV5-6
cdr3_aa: CASSNAGRPAYEQYF
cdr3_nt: TGTGCCAGCAGCAATGCGGGACGACCCGCCTACGAGCAGTACTTC

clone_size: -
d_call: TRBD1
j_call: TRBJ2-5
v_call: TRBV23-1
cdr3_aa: CASSQLGTVKETQYF
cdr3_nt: TGCGCCAGCAGTCAGCTCGGGACAGTCAAAGAGACCCAGTACTTC

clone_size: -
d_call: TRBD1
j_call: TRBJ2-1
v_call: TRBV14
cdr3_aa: CASSSDRVNEQFF
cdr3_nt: TGTGCCAGCAGCTCGGACAGGGTGAATGAGCAGTTCTTC

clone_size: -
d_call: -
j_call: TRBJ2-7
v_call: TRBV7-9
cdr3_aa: CASSSSTGIYEQYF
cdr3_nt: TGTGCCAGCAGCTCATCGACAGGAATATACGAGCAGTACTTC

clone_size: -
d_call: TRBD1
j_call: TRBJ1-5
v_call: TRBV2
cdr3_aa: CASNLDRANNKPQHF
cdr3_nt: TGTGCCAGCAACTTGGACAGGGCGAATAACAAGCCCCAGCATTTT

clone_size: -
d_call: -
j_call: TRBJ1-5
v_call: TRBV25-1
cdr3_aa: CASSVPGDAQPQHF
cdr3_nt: TGTGCCAGCAGTGTGCCAGGGGACGCTCAGCCCCAGCATTTT

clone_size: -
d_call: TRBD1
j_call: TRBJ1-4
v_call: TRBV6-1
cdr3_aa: CASMTWTGNEKLFF
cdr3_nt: TGTGCCAGCATGACCTGGACAGGCAATGAAAAACTGTTTTTT

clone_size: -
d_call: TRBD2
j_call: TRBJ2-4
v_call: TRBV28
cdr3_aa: CASSFPAGGGVAKNIQYF
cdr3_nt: TGTGCCAGCAGTTTCCCAGCGGGAGGGGGAGTGGCCAAAAACATTCAGTACTTC

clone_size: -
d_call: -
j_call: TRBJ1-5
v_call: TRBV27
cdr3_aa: CASRGLNSNQPQHF
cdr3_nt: TGTGCCAGCAGGGGACTGAATAGCAATCAGCCCCAGCATTTT

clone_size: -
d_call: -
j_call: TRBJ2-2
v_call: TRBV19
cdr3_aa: CASAAGRGRTGELFF
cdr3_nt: TGTGCCAGTGCCGCGGGGCGGGGGCGCACCGGGGAGCTGTTTTTT

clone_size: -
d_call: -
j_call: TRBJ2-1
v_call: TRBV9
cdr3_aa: CASSVDLAGHNEQFF
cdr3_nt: TGTGCCAGCAGCGTAGACCTAGCCGGGCACAATGAGCAGTTCTTC

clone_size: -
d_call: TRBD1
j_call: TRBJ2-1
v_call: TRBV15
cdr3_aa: CATSREGGQAIQTFNEQFF
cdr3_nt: TGTGCCACCAGCAGAGAGGGGGGACAGGCCATACAAACGTTTAATGAGCAGTTCTTC

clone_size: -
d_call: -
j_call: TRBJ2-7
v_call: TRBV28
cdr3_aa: CASTLDFLEQYF
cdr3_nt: TGTGCCAGCACCCTGGACTTTCTCGAGCAGTACTTC

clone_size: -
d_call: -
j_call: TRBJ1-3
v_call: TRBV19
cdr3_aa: CASRSWTGNTIYF
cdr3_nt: TGTGCCAGTAGGTCCTGGACAGGAAACACCATATATTTT

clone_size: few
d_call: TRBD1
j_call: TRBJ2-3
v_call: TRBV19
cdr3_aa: CASAGTGGTDTQYF
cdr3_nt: TGTGCCAGTGCCGGGACAGGGGGCACAGATACGCAGTATTTT

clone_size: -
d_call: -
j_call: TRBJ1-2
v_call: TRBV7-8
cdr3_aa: CASRVMTGTGGYTF
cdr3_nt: TGTGCCAGCAGGGTCATGACAGGAACGGGGGGCTACACCTTC

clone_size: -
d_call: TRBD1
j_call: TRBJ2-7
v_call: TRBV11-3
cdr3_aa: CASSQQGASYEQYF
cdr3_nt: TGTGCCAGCAGCCAACAGGGGGCCTCCTACGAGCAGTACTTC

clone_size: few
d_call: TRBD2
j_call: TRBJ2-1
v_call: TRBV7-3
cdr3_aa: CASSPASGGTYNEQFF
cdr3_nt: TGTGCCAGCAGCCCCGCCTCCGGGGGGACCTACAATGAGCAGTTCTTC

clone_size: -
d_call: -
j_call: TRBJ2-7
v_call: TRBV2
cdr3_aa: CASSEGGGATYEQYF
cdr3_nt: TGTGCCAGCAGTGAAGGTGGCGGGGCAACCTACGAGCAGTACTTC

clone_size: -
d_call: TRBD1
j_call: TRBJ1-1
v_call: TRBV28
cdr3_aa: CASSSSGQGSAEAFF
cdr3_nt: TGTGCCAGCAGTTCATCGGGACAGGGGTCAGCTGAAGCTTTCTTT

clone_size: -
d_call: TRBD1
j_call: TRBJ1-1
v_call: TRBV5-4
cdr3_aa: CASSWTGSTEAFF
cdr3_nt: TGTGCCAGCAGCTGGACAGGGAGCACTGAAGCTTTCTTT

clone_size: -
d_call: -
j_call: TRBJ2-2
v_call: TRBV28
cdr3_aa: CASSPWGNLRTGELFF
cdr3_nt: TGTGCCAGCAGCCCCTGGGGCAACCTGCGGACCGGGGAGCTGTTTTTT

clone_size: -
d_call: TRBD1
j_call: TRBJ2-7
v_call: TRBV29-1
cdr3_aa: CSATGGHSSYEQYF
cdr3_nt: TGCAGCGCCACAGGGGGCCACAGCTCCTACGAGCAGTACTTC

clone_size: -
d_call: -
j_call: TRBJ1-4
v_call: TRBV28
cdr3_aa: CASNVGALGKLFF
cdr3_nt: TGTGCCAGCAATGTTGGGGCTTTGGGGAAACTGTTTTTT

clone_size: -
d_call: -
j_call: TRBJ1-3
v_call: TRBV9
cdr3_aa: CASSRDSGNTIYF
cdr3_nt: TGTGCCAGCAGCCGGGACTCTGGAAACACCATATATTTT

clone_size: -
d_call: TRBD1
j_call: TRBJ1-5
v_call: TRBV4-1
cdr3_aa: CASSQDRGQGNQPQHF
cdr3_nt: TGCGCCAGCAGCCAAGATCGGGGACAGGGGAATCAGCCCCAGCATTTT

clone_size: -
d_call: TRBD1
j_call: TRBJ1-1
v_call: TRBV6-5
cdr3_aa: CASSYSSRGPEAFF
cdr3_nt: TGTGCCAGCAGTTACTCGAGCAGGGGGCCTGAAGCTTTCTTT

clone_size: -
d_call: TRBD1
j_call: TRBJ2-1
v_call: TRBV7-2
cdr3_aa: CASSKPAGTGPSYNEQFF
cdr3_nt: TGTGCCAGCAGCAAGCCGGCCGGGACAGGCCCGTCCTACAATGAGCAGTTCTTC

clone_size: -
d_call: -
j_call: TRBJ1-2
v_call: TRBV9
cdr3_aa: CASSPDRYGYTF
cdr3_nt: TGTGCCAGCAGCCCCGATCGGTATGGCTACACCTTC

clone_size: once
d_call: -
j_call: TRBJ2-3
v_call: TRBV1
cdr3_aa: CTSSQGPLLAGGRNTQYF
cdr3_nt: TGCACCAGCAGCCAAGGCCCCCTACTAGCGGGGGGGCGAAATACGCAGTATTTT

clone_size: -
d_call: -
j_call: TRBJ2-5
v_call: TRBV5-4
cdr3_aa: CASSLPGKETQYF
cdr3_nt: TGTGCCAGCAGCTTGCCCGGTAAAGAGACCCAGTACTTC